This TCR beta chain was sequenced during a study of T cell repertoires in cytomegalovirus infection. A word on this clonotype: Its cognate antigen is unknown. An end of the junction differs from the germline gene, which may be a read error.

CDR3 length: 16 amino acids. In germline, CDR1 is SGHTA, CDR2 FQGNSA. TCRdb independently ran MiXCR on the reads; one entry per CDR3 protein. The data hold 200,000 to 250,000 distinct CDR3 sequences, with 30% to 45% observed a single time. The chain has TRBV7-2 and TRBJ1-1; a possible D gene is TRBD1 (5 bases). The source was CD8+ T cells from cultured PBMCs, collected from culture after CMV antigen stimulation. The clonotype comes from a human donor in good health (CMV status not recorded). Some clones in this sample may be carry-over from other donors' samples. In DNA, the CDR3 is TGTGCCAGCAGAGTAGATTCTAGGGGCTCGAACACTGAAGCTTCCTTT. This translates into CASRVDSRGSNTEASF.